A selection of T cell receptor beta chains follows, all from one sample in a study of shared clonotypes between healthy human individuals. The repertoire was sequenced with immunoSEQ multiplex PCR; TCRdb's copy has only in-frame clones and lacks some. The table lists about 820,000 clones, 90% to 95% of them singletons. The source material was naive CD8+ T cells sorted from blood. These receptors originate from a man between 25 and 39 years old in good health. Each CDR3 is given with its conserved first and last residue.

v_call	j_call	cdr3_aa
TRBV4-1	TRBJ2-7	CASSQSGTQYEQYF
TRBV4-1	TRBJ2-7	CASSQEAPAGDSYEQYF
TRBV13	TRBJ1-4	CASRSGHEKLFF
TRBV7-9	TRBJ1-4	CASSPWEGASEKLFF
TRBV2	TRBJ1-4	CASSDHRGPEKLFF
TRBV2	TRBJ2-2	CASSPTGAKTGELFF
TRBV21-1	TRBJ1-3	CASSKAHDPGNTIYF
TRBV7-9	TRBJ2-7	CASSHRDISYEQYF
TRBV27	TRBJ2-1	CASRNEPGLANNEQFF
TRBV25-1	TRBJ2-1	CASSEWGGEQFF
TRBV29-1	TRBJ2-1	CSVGLAGGPYEQFF
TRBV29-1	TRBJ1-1	CSVDGPGRDTEAFF
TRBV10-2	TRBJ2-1	CASREVTGIYGEQFF
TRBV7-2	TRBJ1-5	CASSLVVCISLRPQHF
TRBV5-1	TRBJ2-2	CASGQAAGVTGELFF
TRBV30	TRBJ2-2	CAWSEGTSGNGGELFF
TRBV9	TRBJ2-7	CASSVGIRDEQYF
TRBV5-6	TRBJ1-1	CASSPGGAEAFF
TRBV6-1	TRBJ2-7	CASLAPSDEQYF
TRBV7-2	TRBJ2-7	CASSLTGTGSYEQYF
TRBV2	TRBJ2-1	CASSENYRGPSYNEQFF
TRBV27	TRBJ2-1	CASSPRTSGRAGEQFF